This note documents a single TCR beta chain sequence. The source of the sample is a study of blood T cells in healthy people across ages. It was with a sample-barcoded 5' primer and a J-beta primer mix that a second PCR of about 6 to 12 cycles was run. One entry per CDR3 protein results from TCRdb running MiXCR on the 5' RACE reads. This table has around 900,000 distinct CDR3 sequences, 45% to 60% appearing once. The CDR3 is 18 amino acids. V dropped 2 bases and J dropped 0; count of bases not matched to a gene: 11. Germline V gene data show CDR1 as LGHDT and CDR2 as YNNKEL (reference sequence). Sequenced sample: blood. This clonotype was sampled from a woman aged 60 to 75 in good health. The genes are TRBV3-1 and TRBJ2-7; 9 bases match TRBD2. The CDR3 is CASSQLRPLAGSSYEQYF. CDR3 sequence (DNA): TGTGCCAGCAGCCAATTAAGGCCCCTAGCGGGGAGCTCCTACGAGCAGTACTTC.